The rows below give T cell receptor beta chains drawn from one sample of a study of blood T cell repertoires in COVID-19. TCRdb's table, derived via immunoSEQ multiplex PCR, lists solely in-frame clones and lacks some. The table shows around 85,000 clones, with 90% occurring only once. Input material: peripheral blood. These receptors were taken from a woman aged 80 or older with active or convalescent COVID-19. Both conserved end residues are part of each CDR3. D genes are given only for firm matches. The size of a clone is reported for some rows only, either as once, few or many, or as a class for expanded clones.

d_call j_call v_call clone_size cdr3_nt cdr3_aa
NA TRBJ1-5 TRBV6-1 NA TGTGCCAGCAGTGAAGGGGGGGGTCAGCCCCAGCATTTT CASSEGGGQPQHF
TRBD1 TRBJ1-1 TRBV20-1 NA TGCAGTGCTAGTCCACTACAGGGGGCGAACACTGAAGCTTTCTTT CSASPLQGANTEAFF
NA TRBJ2-1 TRBV12-3/TRBV12-4 NA TGTGCCAGCAGGGAGCGGACTACCAATGAGCAGTTCTTC CASRERTTNEQFF
TRBD1 TRBJ1-6 TRBV27 NA TGTGCCAGCAGTTTTAGTGACAGGGGAAGGGCCCTCCACTTT CASSFSDRGRALHF
NA TRBJ2-7 TRBV14 NA TGTGCCAGCAGCCTTCTGCGACGGGAGCATTGGTACGAGCAGTACTTC CASSLLRREHWYEQYF
TRBD2 TRBJ2-5 TRBV5-4 NA TGTGCCAGCAGCTGGGGACTAGAGGGGGAGACCCAGTACTTC CASSWGLEGETQYF
NA TRBJ1-1 TRBV7-2 NA TGTGCCAGCAGCCCCGGTCCTAACACTGAAGCTTTCTTT CASSPGPNTEAFF
TRBD1 TRBJ1-2 TRBV9 NA TGTGCCAGCAGCGCAGGACAGGGGTTTGGCTACACCTTC CASSAGQGFGYTF
TRBD1 TRBJ1-1 TRBV19 NA TGTGCCAGTAGTCTGGGACAGGGTTGGACTGAAGCTTTCTTT CASSLGQGWTEAFF
NA TRBJ1-2 TRBV2 NA TGTGCCAGCAGTGCCCGGGGGGGCCTAAACTATGGCTACACCTTC CASSARGGLNYGYTF
TRBD1 TRBJ1-1 TRBV18 NA TGTGCCAGCTCGATTCGACAGGGAGGCACTGAAGCTTTCTTT CASSIRQGGTEAFF
NA TRBJ1-1 TRBV5-1 NA TGCGCCAGCAGCACGGGGGGCCAGAACACTGAAGCTTTCTTT CASSTGGQNTEAFF
NA TRBJ1-5 TRBV19 NA TGTGCCATCCAAACCCAGGGGCTTCACACATATAGCAATCAGCCCCAGCATTTT CAIQTQGLHTYSNQPQHF
TRBD1 TRBJ1-1 TRBV10-3 NA TGTGCCATCAGTGAATGGGGACAGGGAATAAACACTGAAGCTTTCTTT CAISEWGQGINTEAFF
TRBD1 TRBJ1-4 TRBV5-1 NA TGCGCCAGCAGCTTGTCCGGGACAGGGTCGGAAAAACTGTTTTTT CASSLSGTGSEKLFF
TRBD1 TRBJ1-1 TRBV27 NA TGTGCCAGCAGTCTACAGGGGATGATGAACACTGAAGCTTTCTTT CASSLQGMMNTEAFF
TRBD1 TRBJ1-6 TRBV7-2 NA TGTGCCAGCAGCTATACAGGGGCGGGTTCACCCCTCCACTTT CASSYTGAGSPLHF
NA TRBJ1-4 TRBV15 once TGTGCCACCAGCACCCCTGTCGCCAGGGGTGAAGCCCCTAATGAAAAACTGTTTTTT CATSTPVARGEAPNEKLFF
TRBD1 TRBJ2-2 TRBV9 NA TGTGCCAGTGAAAAGGGGGCGCTAAGCGGGGAGCTGTTTTTT CASEKGALSGELFF
NA TRBJ1-6 TRBV5-6 NA TGTGCCAGCAGCTTGGGGAGGAGGGATTCACCCCTCCACTTT CASSLGRRDSPLHF
NA TRBJ1-2 TRBV25-1 NA TGTGCCAGCAGTTTGGGGGCCGGGGGCTACACCTTC CASSLGAGGYTF